Included here is one T cell receptor (beta chain) sequence, with context. The antigen is not known. The source of the sample is a study of post-analysis software for immune sequencing data. Unique molecular identifiers were built into the TCR beta cDNA libraries. MiXCR, run by TCRdb on the PCR reads, gives a single entry per CDR3 protein. The table includes 150,000 to 200,000 distinct CDR3 sequences, over 25% detected once. CDR1 and CDR2 from the germline V gene are MNHEY and SVGEGT. The CDR3 is made up of 16 amino acids. V shed 6 bases, J shed 5 bases, and the junction held 10 bases outside the gene matches. Points from the study as a whole: Diversity measured as normalized Chao1 was significantly lower in multiple sclerosis patients than in controls. Patients had higher frequencies than controls of roughly five TRBV segments, including TRBV5-6, TRBV5-1 and TRBV20-1.

The sequence was obtained from a girl between 10 and 17 years old with multiple sclerosis. This sequence joins TRBV6-2 or TRBV6-3 and TRBJ2-7, with 13 positions matching TRBD2. The sample taken for sequencing was blood. The CDR3, as DNA: TGTGCCAGCAGGCCGTGGACTAGCGGGAGTCTCGACGAGCAGTACTTC. This translates into CASRPWTSGSLDEQYF.